The 12 T cell receptor beta chains reported below all come from one sample, sequenced in a study of T cells in Graves' hyperthyroidism and ophthalmopathy. Amplified TCR beta CDR3 regions derived from RNA transcripts. TCR CDR3 regions were first amplified by RT-PCR with HTBI primers. MiXCR was run by TCRdb on the multiplex PCR reads, yielding one entry per CDR3 protein. In the table there are about 96,000 distinct CDR3 sequences, over 50% of which are singletons. Sequences were obtained from blood. The receptor set was obtained from a woman aged 35 to 49 with Graves' hyperthyroidism.

This clonotype was detected only once. Sequence at one end of the junction differs from germline and may be a read error. V usage is TRBV13 and J usage is TRBJ1-1; D call uncertain. The V gene's germline CDR1 is PRHDT and CDR2 FYEKMQ (reference sequence). CDR3 length equals 13 residues. The CDR3: CASSSFSAGEAFF. The DNA of the CDR3 is TGTGCCAGCAGCTCCTTTTCCGCTGGGGAAGCCTTCTTT.

This clonotype was picked up many times. The rearrangement links TRBV12-3 or TRBV12-4 to TRBJ1-3; the D is unclear. Between the trimmed V and J ends, which lost 3 bases and 4 bases, there was a span of 10 bases. The CDR3 runs 14 residues. The CDR3 protein is CASSLKGWGNTIYF. In nucleotides, the CDR3 is TGTGCCAGCAGTTTGAAAGGGTGGGGAAACACCATATATTTT.

This clonotype has at least ten counts. The chain employs TRBV6-5 and TRBJ1-1, with D possibly matching TRBD1 (5 bases). Per the germline V gene, CDR1 is MNHEY and CDR2 is SVGAGI. V gave up 0 bases and J gave up 1 base, with 9 bases separating them. The CDR3 sequence is 15 residues long. CDR3 nucleotides: TGTGCCAGCAGTTACTCCTTGGGGCAGAACACTGAAGCTTTCTTT. This translates into CASSYSLGQNTEAFF.

This clonotype was seen ten or more times. The chain employs TRBV29-1 and TRBJ1-4, with 9 bases identical to TRBD1. CDR1 is SQVTM and CDR2 is ANQGSEA in the germline V gene. This CDR3 contains 13 residues. V lost 6 bases and J lost 5; bases outside the gene matches: 4. Here the CDR3 reads CSVEQGANEKLFF. In nucleotides, the CDR3 is TGCAGCGTCGAACAGGGGGCGAATGAAAAACTGTTTTTT. The variable domain in full, completed from reference TRBV29-1 and TRBJ1-4, reads SAVISQKPSRDICQRGTSLTIQCQVDSQVTMMFWYRQQPGQSLTLIATANQGSEATYESGFVIDKFPISRPNLTFSTLTVSNMSPEDSSIYLCSVEQGANEKLFFGSGTQLSVL.

A note on this clonotype: This may arise from a read error, as a much more abundant clone is one base away. The V and J genes are TRBV9 and TRBJ2-2, with D hard to call. V lost 2 bases and J 7 bases, leaving 3 bases between the germline ends. Germline values: CDR1 SGDLS, CDR2 YYNGEE. This CDR3 region has 11 residues. CDR3 amino acids: CASSVDGELFF. The CDR3 DNA is TGTGCCAGCAGCGTGGACGGGGAGCTGTTTTTT.

This clonotype was seen many times. J is TRBJ2-7 and V is TRBV20-1; the match to TRBD2 covers 8 bases. J lost 3 bases, V lost 0 bases, and 4 bases had no gene match. Germline CDR1 and CDR2: DFQATT and SNEGSKA (reference sequence). The CDR3 contains 14 residues. CDR3 bases: TGCAGTGCTAGAGATTGGGGGACTAGCTACGAGCAGTACTTC. This translates into CSARDWGTSYEQYF.

V and J are TRBV13 and TRBJ1-5; D might be TRBD1 (5 bases). CDR3 size: 12 residues. Trimming took off 7 bases at V and 7 bases at J, with 11 bases between the two ends. CDR1 and CDR2 from the germline V gene are PRHDT and FYEKMQ (reference sequence). CDR3 in amino acids: CASMRGYQPQHF. The CDR3 DNA reads TGTGCCAGCATGAGGGGCTACCAGCCCCAGCATTTT.

About this clonotype itself: The CDR3 carries no conserved terminal phenylalanine or tryptophan, so it likely arises from a read error. No DNA is shown, since the ends of the CDR3 on it are uncertain; the CDR3 is the one TCRdb lists. The rearrangement links TRBV13 to TRBJ1-5. The CDR3 totals 14 residues, both ends included. Per the germline V gene, CDR1 is PRHDT and CDR2 is FYEKMQ (reference sequence). CDR3 loop: CASSLGPGNQPQQQ.

This clonotype was detected a few times. J is TRBJ1-2 and V is TRBV5-6; D call uncertain. V lost 0 bases to trimming and J lost 10 bases, with 10 bases between them. The CDR3 is 12 residues long. Germline lookup yields CDR1 SGHDT and CDR2 YYEEEE. The CDR3 nucleotides are TGTGCCAGCAGCTTGGGGACGGGTCTCTACACCTTC. As protein: CASSLGTGLYTF.

This sequence joins TRBV20-1 and TRBJ2-1; D not resolved. Trimming removed 1 base at V and 2 bases at J, with 18 bases between. The V gene's germline CDR1 is DFQATT and CDR2 SNEGSKA (reference sequence). This CDR3 contains 17 residues. CDR3 amino acids: CSARGWTTPVPYNEQFF. The DNA of the CDR3 is TGCAGTGCTAGAGGATGGACCACTCCGGTCCCCTACAATGAGCAGTTCTTC.

Comments on this clonotype: The germline gene is not matched at one end of the junction; a read error may be the cause. The V gene is TRBV4-1, the J gene TRBJ2-7; 9 bases match TRBD1. This CDR3 is 13 amino acids long. Germline V lookup: CDR1 MGHRA, CDR2 YSYEKL. CDR3 protein: CASSLQGAAEQYF. CDR3 bases: TGTGCCAGCAGCTTACAGGGGGCGGCGGAGCAGTACTTC.

In this sample, this clonotype turned up many times. The chain carries TRBV29-1 and TRBJ2-2; weak D call: TRBD2 (6 bases). CDR1 SQVTM and CDR2 ANQGSEA come from the germline V gene. V shed 3 bases and J shed 4 bases, with 12 bases lying between them. CDR3 length: 14 amino acids. CDR3 region: CSVESGDSTGELFF. The CDR3 DNA sequence: TGCAGCGTTGAGTCGGGGGATAGCACCGGGGAGCTGTTTTTT.